This T cell receptor (beta chain) was profiled in a study of cytomegalovirus exposure and HLA in healthy donors. The PCR had 60 Vbeta and 13 Jbeta primers. Measured with immunoSEQ multiplex PCR; TCRdb has only the in-frame clones, and not every one. The profile shows under 200,000 clones, more than 65% of them singletons. For this clone: What it recognizes is unknown.

Germline assignment: CDR1 SEHNR and CDR2 FQNEAQ (reference sequence). This CDR3 contains 15 residues. The junction had 6 bases not matched to a gene; V was cut back by 1 base and J by 7 bases. Study results and caveats: The study listed 164 cytomegalovirus-associated TCR beta chains.

The sample comprised PBMCs. The J gene is TRBJ1-4, the V gene TRBV7-9; 7 nucleotides agree with TRBD1. This clonotype was sampled from a woman between 40 and 55 years old in good health and CMV-seropositive. The CDR3 region is CASSLDLGGSEKLFF. The CDR3 nucleotides are TGTGCCAGCAGCTTAGATTTAGGGGGCAGTGAAAAACTGTTTTTT.